This TCR beta chain was identified in a study of blood T cell repertoires in COVID-19. About the research overall: Whether acute or convalescent, the COVID-19 samples came from the United States, Italy and Spain. Nucleic acid was either cDNA or gDNA, and it came from T cells, B-cell-depleted T cells, or PBMCs.

Looked up from germline, CDR1 is LNHDA and CDR2 is SQIVND (reference sequence). V was trimmed by 2 bases and J by 7 bases, leaving 6 bases between them. The CDR3 contains 13 residues. Study processing details: Amplified reference gene primers provided the basis for estimating nucleated cell counts. This table comes from immunoSEQ multiplex PCR, and its TCRdb copy is limited to in-frame clones, with some not included. V and J calls and clone size are those listed in that table; D and trimming were worked out from the DNA. The top ten hold 2% to 2.5% of the sample, which has about 220,000 clones, 84% seen once. As regards this clone: Different DNA sequences within this sample yield the same CDR3.

The chain has TRBV19 and TRBJ1-6; D not certain. The clonotype was recovered from a man in his forties who had recovered from COVID-19. Sequenced: peripheral blood. In DNA, the CDR3 is TGTGCCAGTAGTATAAGCGGGAATTCACCCCTCCACTTT. Protein sequence: CASSISGNSPLHF.